The 13 T cell receptor beta chains presented below share a single source sample, sequenced in a study of CD8 T cells in ankylosing spondylitis. For these TCRs, the target antigens are not known. One entry per CDR3 protein, called by TCRdb with MiXCR from the 5' RACE reads. This table holds about 800,000 distinct CDR3 sequences, approximately 12% found once. Findings of the study overall: Fewer than ten highly homologous variants made up a TCR beta motif, and this motif appeared characteristic of ankylosing spondylitis blood.

The sequenced sample was blood, either unsorted or a sorted T cell fraction (not recorded which). Receptors originate from a male donor with ankylosing spondylitis.

This clonotype was seen only once. The CDR3 sequence: CASSQSSGANFGTQYF. In DNA, the CDR3 is TGTGCCAGCAGCCAAAGTTCGGGGGCGAATTTCGGTACGCAGTATTTT. The chain combines TRBV4-2 with TRBJ2-3; D possibly uses TRBD1 or TRBD2 (6 bases each). The CDR3 extends over 16 amino acids. Germline CDR1 and CDR2: LGHNA and YNFKEQ. V was trimmed by 2 bases and J by 8 bases, leaving 20 bases between them.

This clonotype was observed a few times. This chain uses TRBV20-1 with TRBJ2-7; TRBD1 matches 7 bases. CDR1 is DFQATT, CDR2 SNEGSKA, per germline (reference sequence). The V segment lost 2 bases and the J segment 7 bases; nucleotides outside the gene matches: 8. This CDR3 region has 13 residues. CDR3: CSARPGGGGEQYF. The CDR3 bases are TGCAGTGCTAGACCAGGGGGTGGGGGAGAGCAGTACTTC.

This rearrangement joins TRBV10-2 to TRBJ1-1; D call uncertain. This CDR3 spans 13 amino acids. V dropped 7 bases and J dropped 1 base, with 10 bases sitting between them. The V gene's germline CDR1 is WSHSY and CDR2 SAAADI. The CDR3 nucleotides are TGCGCCAGCAATTCGGACTGGAACACTGAAGCTTTCTTT. Its translation is CASNSDWNTEAFF.

This clonotype was detected only a few times. The V and J genes are TRBV4-2 and TRBJ1-1, with D perhaps TRBD1 (5 bases). Germline CDR1 reads LGHNA; CDR2 reads YNFKEQ. The CDR3 is made up of 16 amino acids. V was pared by 2 bases and J by 5 bases, with 18 bases between. For the CDR3, the DNA is TGTGCCAGCAGCCAATTTGCTGGGACGGATAGGACTGAAGCTTTCTTT. It is translated as CASSQFAGTDRTEAFF.

This rearrangement joins TRBV5-4 to TRBJ2-5; D possibly uses TRBD1 or TRBD2 (5 bases each). CDR1 SGHNT and CDR2 YYREEE come from the germline V gene (reference sequence). The V end lost 5 bases, the J end lost 5 bases, and 13 bases lay between the germline ends. The CDR3 sequence is 13 residues long. CDR3 nucleotides: TGTGCCAGCAGTCCATGGGGGTACGAGACCCAGTACTTC. It codes for CASSPWGYETQYF.

V and J are TRBV20-1 and TRBJ2-7; 15 bases map to TRBD2. This CDR3 region has 15 residues. CDR1 and CDR2 (germline): DFQATT, SNEGSKA (reference sequence). With 6 bases clipped from V and 2 bases from J, the junction kept 5 bases outside the gene matches. The CDR3 DNA reads as TGCAGTGCCGGCCGGACTAGCGGGGGGGCCTACGAGCAGTACTTC. Its protein product is CSAGRTSGGAYEQYF.

This clonotype turned up a few times. J is TRBJ2-1 and V is TRBV4-1; D remains ambiguous. This CDR3 spans 16 amino acids. Germline V lookup: CDR1 MGHRA, CDR2 YSYEKL. The ends were cut back, 1 base at V and 0 bases at J, with 10 bases in the middle. The CDR3 reads CASSQASRPSYNEQFF. In DNA form, the CDR3 reads TGCGCCAGCAGCCAAGCCTCGCGACCCTCCTACAATGAGCAGTTCTTC.

This clonotype was picked up many times. The chain has TRBV12-3 or TRBV12-4 and TRBJ2-1, with TRBD2 identical over 8 bases. The CDR3 is 15 amino acids. Trimming removed 5 bases from V and 10 bases from J; junction bases left unmatched: 13. DNA of the CDR3: TGTGCCAGCAGTCCCACAGTGACTAGCGCTGGAGAGCAGTTCTTC. This gives the protein CASSPTVTSAGEQFF.

This clonotype was counted ten times or more. The V gene is TRBV20-1, the J gene TRBJ2-7; 7 bases align to TRBD2. The CDR3 has 14 amino acids. With V trimmed by 6 bases and J by 5 bases, 13 bases remained unmatched. CDR1 and CDR2 (germline): DFQATT, SNEGSKA (reference sequence). The CDR3 DNA sequence: TGCAGTGCCGGAAGGGGTCCGGGGGGAGACGAGCAGTACTTC. Translated, it gives CSAGRGPGGDEQYF.

This clonotype was detected a few times. The V gene is TRBV14, the J gene TRBJ2-7; D gene ambiguous. The CDR3 contains 13 residues. With 5 bases removed from V and 4 bases from J, the gap between germline ends came to 12 bases. Per the germline V gene, CDR1 is SGHDN and CDR2 is FVKESK. The CDR3 loop reads CASSGFRVYEQYF. CDR3 DNA: TGTGCCAGCAGCGGGTTTCGAGTTTACGAGCAGTACTTC.

The J gene is TRBJ2-7, the V gene TRBV5-1; 14 nucleotides match TRBD2. Germline assignment: CDR1 SGHRS and CDR2 YFSETQ. Trimming cost V 4 bases and J 6 bases; bases outside gene matches: 6. The CDR3 has 15 amino acids. CDR3 sequence: CASSNRTSGGSEQYF. In DNA form, the CDR3 reads TGCGCCAGCAGCAATCGGACTAGCGGGGGGTCCGAGCAGTACTTC.

The rearrangement uses TRBV29-1 and TRBJ1-4; unclear D gene. This CDR3 comprises 13 residues. V lost 5 bases to trimming and J lost 8 bases, with 15 bases between them. Germline V gives CDR1 SQVTM, CDR2 ANQGSEA. The CDR3: CSVWPDFGEKLFF. In DNA form, the CDR3 reads TGCAGCGTTTGGCCCGATTTTGGAGAAAAACTGTTTTTT.

This clonotype has a count of ten or more. This chain uses TRBV12-3 or TRBV12-4 with TRBJ2-2; maybe TRBD1 (5 bases). This CDR3 spans 15 amino acids. Trimming pared 5 bases from V and 5 bases from J, leaving 15 bases between. Here the CDR3 reads CASSPDGRVTGELFF. CDR3 sequence (DNA): TGTGCCAGCAGTCCCGATGGCAGGGTGACCGGGGAGCTGTTTTTT.